The present T cell receptor beta chain was sequenced within a study of T cells in Graves' hyperthyroidism and ophthalmopathy. In the study overall: Peripheral blood was collected at initial diagnosis, before any treatment.

Trimming left V 3 bases short and J 4 bases short, with 15 bases between. CDR3 length: 15 residues. Exclusion of patients followed from uncontrolled infection, other autoimmune disease, pregnancy or lactation. Diagnosis rested on symptoms, serum thyroxine and TRAb, thyroid ultrasound, and orbital computed tomography. This clonotype has only a few counts. No antigen is known for it. The source material, RNA transcripts, was used to amplify TCR beta CDR3 regions. The study used the HTBI primer set for a first-round RT-PCR of the TCR CDR3. Via MiXCR, TCRdb re-called the multiplex PCR reads, giving one row per CDR3 protein. Among 600,000 to 850,000 distinct CDR3 sequences listed, about 19% were seen once. Study-level points and caveats: Ophthalmopathy was told apart from stable hyperthyroidism by a 13 V-J model.

The chain recombines TRBV12-3 or TRBV12-4 with TRBJ1-1; no definite D call. Sequences were obtained from blood. The receptor's source is a woman aged 45 to 65 with Graves' hyperthyroidism that later progressed to Graves' ophthalmopathy. CDR3 loop: CASSLVFSWGTEAFF. The CDR3 nucleotides read TGTGCCAGCAGTTTGGTGTTTAGTTGGGGCACTGAAGCTTTCTTT.